A selection of T cell receptor beta chains follows, all from one sample in a study of beta chain features in type 1 diabetes. Sequencing was performed with immunoSEQ multiplex PCR; in TCRdb, only in-frame clones are kept and a portion is missing. The table includes fewer than 20,000 clones, around 59% detected once. The sequenced material came from stem cell memory CD4+ T cells from blood. Receptors originate from a young woman in good health. CDR3s include the opening cysteine and the closing phenylalanine or tryptophan. D genes are given only for firm matches. Only part of the rows carry a size: once, few, many, or a class if the clone is expanded.

TRBV5-1	TRBD2	TRBJ2-3	17	NA	TGCGCCAGCAGCCTGGGCTCCCTGGGGAGGGCCACAGATACGCAGTATTTT	CASSLGSLGRATDTQYF
TRBV4-2	TRBD1	TRBJ1-1	16	few	TGTGCCAGCAGCCTCAGACAGGGGATTGTGAGCACTGAAGCTTTCTTT	CASSLRQGIVSTEAFF
TRBV5-6	NA	TRBJ1-5	13	few	TGTGCCAGCAGCTTGGATTCGGGGCAGCCCCAGCATTTT	CASSLDSGQPQHF
TRBV27	TRBD1	TRBJ1-5	17	NA	TGTGCCAGCAGTTTCCCCGACCGGGACAGGGAACGCCAGCCCCAGCATTTT	CASSFPDRDRERQPQHF
TRBV6-1	NA	TRBJ2-6	19	NA	TGTGCCAGCAGTGCCCAACCGGCGACGGCAGGCTCTGGGGCCAACGTCCTGACTTTC	CASSAQPATAGSGANVLTF
TRBV5-6	NA	TRBJ2-3	16	NA	TGTGCCAGCAGCTTGGATCTCGCGGGAAGCACAGATACGCAGTATTTT	CASSLDLAGSTDTQYF
TRBV28	NA	TRBJ2-7	15	few	TGTGCCAGCAGCCCCCCCGGGAAGGATTCCTACGAGCAGTACTTC	CASSPPGKDSYEQYF
TRBV5-1	NA	TRBJ1-1	14	NA	TGCGCCAGCAGCTTGGGGGCGGGGAACACTGAAGCTTTCTTT	CASSLGAGNTEAFF
TRBV10-3	NA	TRBJ2-2	16	few	TGTGCCATCAGTGAGACGAGCAGGGGAAACACCGGGGAGCTGTTTTTT	CAISETSRGNTGELFF
TRBV6-6	TRBD1	TRBJ2-7	16	once	TGTGCCAGCAGTTACTATCCGGGACAGGGTACCTACGAGCAGTACTTC	CASSYYPGQGTYEQYF
TRBV29-1	NA	TRBJ1-3	15	NA	TGCAGCGCGCGGTTGACCGCGCTCTCTGGAAACACCATATATTTT	CSARLTALSGNTIYF
TRBV7-2	TRBD2	TRBJ2-1	16	NA	TGTGCCAGCAGCGTCTCCGGGACTAGCGGGAGGTGGGGGCAGTTCTTC	CASSVSGTSGRWGQFF
TRBV5-1	NA	TRBJ2-3	15	NA	TGCGCCAGCAGCTCGAGGACAGTGGGCACAGATACGCAGTATTTT	CASSSRTVGTDTQYF
TRBV6-6	TRBD1	TRBJ1-2	13	NA	TGTGCCAGCAGTCCGGACAGGGCACTTGGCTACACCTTC	CASSPDRALGYTF
TRBV7-9	NA	TRBJ1-2	16	NA	TGTGCCAGCAGCTTTGACAGTGTGGCAGCTAACTATGGCTACACCTTC	CASSFDSVAANYGYTF
TRBV11-2	TRBD2	TRBJ2-7	16	few	TGTGCCAGCAGCTCTAACCGACTAGCGGGAGAACCCGAGCAGTACTTC	CASSSNRLAGEPEQYF
TRBV30	NA	TRBJ1-1	11	NA	TGTGCCGGAGTCGGAGGTGGCGAAGCTTTCTTT	CAGVGGGEAFF
TRBV12-5	TRBD1	TRBJ1-5	17	once	TGTGCTAGTGGTTCGGTTCTGGGACAGGGGGCTGGTCAGCCCCAGCATTTT	CASGSVLGQGAGQPQHF
TRBV30	NA	TRBJ2-7	12	NA	TGTGCCGCAGATACTATCAACTACGAGCAGTACTTC	CAADTINYEQYF
TRBV30	NA	TRBJ2-7	15	NA	TGTGCCTGGAGGAGCCTGTGGACAAAAACCTACGAGCAGTACTTC	CAWRSLWTKTYEQYF
TRBV6-1	NA	TRBJ2-5	13	few	TGTGCCAGCAGCGACAGAGCCCAAGAGACCCAGTACTTC	CASSDRAQETQYF
TRBV6-1	NA	TRBJ2-2	15	few	TGTGCCAGCTATCCGTCGCTAGCGCGTACCGGGGAGCTGTTTTTT	CASYPSLARTGELFF
TRBV5-1	NA	TRBJ2-2	15	NA	TGCGCCAGCAGCCGCGAGGGAGAGGACACCGGGGAGCTGTTTTTT	CASSREGEDTGELFF
TRBV7-8	NA	TRBJ2-1	13	NA	TGTGCCAGCACCCGGGACTCATACAATGAGCAGTTCTTC	CASTRDSYNEQFF
TRBV5-6	TRBD2	TRBJ2-1	17	few	TGTGCCAGCAGTAACCTACTAGCGGGGGGCCAATACAATGAGCAGTTCTTC	CASSNLLAGGQYNEQFF
TRBV10-3	TRBD1	TRBJ2-2	14	NA	TGTGCCATCAGTCCTACAGGGGACACCGGGGAGCTGTTTTTT	CAISPTGDTGELFF
TRBV5-1	NA	TRBJ2-1	15	few	TGCGCCAGCAGCTTAGACTACCAACTTACAAAGGAGCAGTTCTTC	CASSLDYQLTKEQFF
TRBV2	NA	TRBJ2-3	14	NA	TGTGCCAGCACCGCGAGACTGAGCACAGATACGCAGTATTTT	CASTARLSTDTQYF